These T cell receptor beta chains were read from a single sample in a study of T cell repertoires in cytomegalovirus infection. These receptors' antigens are unknown. TCRdb called the reads again in MiXCR, with one record for every CDR3 protein. The data contain about 180,000 distinct CDR3 sequences, 20% to 25% of them singletons. The sample consisted of CD8+ T cells from cultured PBMCs, taken from culture after CMV antigen stimulation. These TCRs come from a human donor in good health (CMV status not recorded). Some clones in this sample may be carry-over from other donors' samples. Both conserved end residues are part of each CDR3. D genes are given only for firm matches. Where a row states a size, it is once, few, many or the class of an expanded clone; other rows omit it.

cdr3_length,v_call,clone_size,j_call,d_call,cdr3_aa,cdr3_nt
15,TRBV19,.,TRBJ1-5,.,CASSTVPRGKQPQHF,TGTGCCAGTAGTACCGTCCCAAGGGGTAAACAGCCCCAGCATTTT
15,TRBV7-9,few,TRBJ2-3,TRBD2,CASSKSGGNTDTQYF,TGTGCCAGCAGCAAAAGCGGGGGAAACACAGATACGCAGTATTTT
13,TRBV11-2,few,TRBJ2-7,.,CASSLAGAAEQYF,TGTGCCAGCAGCTTAGCTGGGGCAGCCGAGCAGTACTTC
14,TRBV27,.,TRBJ1-4,TRBD1,CASSAQGSNEKLFF,TGTGCCAGCAGTGCACAGGGGTCTAATGAAAAACTGTTTTTT
16,TRBV11-3,.,TRBJ2-2,.,CASSLGKLKYGGELFF,TGTGCCAGCAGCTTAGGAAAACTCAAGTATGGCGGGGAGCTGTTTTTT
14,TRBV20-1,.,TRBJ2-2,.,CSASRDGDTGELFF,TGCAGTGCTTCCCGGGACGGAGACACCGGGGAGCTGTTTTTT
16,TRBV7-6,few,TRBJ2-4,TRBD2,CASSPGEGIAKNIQYF,TGTGCCAGCAGCCCGGGGGAGGGGATAGCCAAAAACATTCAGTACTTC
15,TRBV27,few,TRBJ1-6,.,CASLARTDYNSPLHF,TGTGCCAGCCTAGCAAGGACAGATTATAATTCACCCCTCCACTTT
15,TRBV4-1,.,TRBJ2-7,TRBD1,CASSQTGGLVYEQYF,TGCGCCAGCAGCCAAACAGGGGGTTTAGTCTACGAGCAGTACTTC
14,TRBV12-3/TRBV12-4,.,TRBJ1-5,TRBD1,CASSATGGNQPQHF,TGTGCCAGCAGCGCGACAGGGGGCAATCAGCCCCAGCATTTT
20,TRBV10-3,.,TRBJ2-3,.,CAISDLPGSRPTRSTDTQYF,TGTGCCATCAGTGATTTACCAGGTTCCCGGCCCACGAGGAGCACAGATACGCAGTATTTT
11,TRBV7-1,few,TRBJ1-2,TRBD1,CASSSGQGNTF,TGTGCCAGCAGTTCCGGACAGGGAAACACCTTC
14,TRBV11-2,many,TRBJ2-3,.,CASSPWSAADTQYF,TGTGCCAGCAGTCCCTGGTCGGCGGCGGATACGCAGTATTTT
15,TRBV7-2,few,TRBJ1-2,.,CASSLWTPSNYGYTF,TGTGCCAGCAGCTTATGGACACCATCTAACTATGGCTACACCTTC
15,TRBV6-2/TRBV6-3,.,TRBJ1-1,TRBD1,CASSSTGAANTEAFF,TGTGCCAGCAGTTCGACAGGGGCCGCAAACACTGAAGCTTTCTTT
16,TRBV6-2/TRBV6-3,.,TRBJ1-4,.,CASFMTTPSTNEKLFF,TGTGCCAGCTTTATGACCACTCCATCAACTAATGAAAAACTGTTTTTT
13,TRBV4-1,.,TRBJ1-1,TRBD1,CASSQGQATEAFF,TGCGCCAGCAGCCAGGGACAGGCCACTGAAGCTTTCTTT
16,TRBV4-1,.,TRBJ1-2,TRBD1,CASSQMDRGYNYGYTF,TGCGCCAGCAGCCAAATGGACAGGGGTTATAACTATGGCTACACCTTC
15,TRBV12-3/TRBV12-4,.,TRBJ1-1,TRBD1,CASSGGQFMNTEAFF,TGTGCCAGCAGTGGGGGACAGTTCATGAACACTGAAGCTTTCTTT
16,TRBV7-9,.,TRBJ2-1,.,CASILMGDGLYNEQFF,TGTGCCAGCATACTCATGGGGGACGGCCTCTACAATGAGCAGTTCTTC
13,TRBV12-3/TRBV12-4,few,TRBJ2-3,.,CASSNLAADTQYF,TGTGCCAGCAGTAACCTAGCTGCAGATACGCAGTATTTT
16,TRBV12-3/TRBV12-4,.,TRBJ2-4,.,CASTISGGAAKNIQYF,TGTGCCAGCACTATTTCAGGGGGGGCCGCCAAAAACATTCAGTACTTC
14,TRBV30,.,TRBJ1-1,TRBD1,CAWSVTGANTEAFF,TGTGCCTGGAGTGTCACAGGGGCAAACACTGAAGCTTTCTTT
13,TRBV2,few,TRBJ1-5,TRBD1,CASLGQGRQPQHF,TGTGCCAGCTTAGGACAGGGCAGGCAGCCCCAGCATTTT
14,TRBV12-3/TRBV12-4,few,TRBJ2-1,TRBD1,CASSFGRGYNEQFF,TGTGCCAGCAGTTTTGGCAGGGGGTACAATGAGCAGTTCTTC
15,TRBV7-6,.,TRBJ1-2,.,CASSEFKGANYGYTF,TGTGCCAGCAGCGAGTTTAAAGGGGCTAACTATGGCTACACCTTC
15,TRBV4-1,.,TRBJ2-7,TRBD2,CASSPGLAGAYEQYF,TGCGCCAGCAGCCCGGGACTAGCGGGGGCCTACGAGCAGTACTTC
16,TRBV12-3/TRBV12-4,.,TRBJ2-1,TRBD2,CASSVGSGGAYNEQFF,TGTGCCAGCAGTGTGGGTAGCGGGGGGGCCTACAATGAGCAGTTCTTC
15,TRBV7-9,.,TRBJ1-6,.,CASSHAGLESSPLHF,TGTGCCAGCAGCCATGCGGGGTTGGAGAGTTCACCCCTCCACTTT
14,TRBV6-6,few,TRBJ1-5,TRBD1,CASSLTGGGQPQHF,TGTGCCAGCAGCCTAACAGGGGGCGGACAGCCCCAGCATTTT
14,TRBV29-1,few,TRBJ2-6,.,CSAYLYSGANVLTF,TGCAGCGCCTATTTGTACTCTGGGGCCAACGTCCTGACTTTC
14,TRBV6-8,few,TRBJ2-4,.,CASSYFGAGNIQYF,TGTGCCAGCAGTTACTTCGGAGCCGGAAACATTCAGTACTTC
13,TRBV6-2/TRBV6-3,.,TRBJ2-7,.,CASRAARSYEQYF,TGTGCCAGCAGAGCGGCCAGATCCTACGAGCAGTACTTC